These 7 T cell receptor beta chains originate from one sample sequenced in a study of graft-versus-host responses after intestinal transplantation. Clones were sequenced by immunoSEQ multiplex PCR, and TCRdb holds only the in-frame ones, with some missing. The sample shows around 37,000 clones, about four fifths of them seen only once. This material consisted of PBMCs, taken 1070 days after transplant. The source of these receptors is a human patient who received an intestinal transplant, so some T cells may come from the graft donor.

J is TRBJ2-2 and V is TRBV4-2; the match to TRBD1 covers 8 bases. V was clipped by 3 bases and J by 3 bases; unmatched bases: 0. CDR3 length: 14 residues. Germline V gene data show CDR1 as LGHNA and CDR2 as YNFKEQ. The CDR3 is CASSQGQDTGELFF. The DNA of the CDR3 is TGTGCCAGCAGCCAGGGACAGGACACCGGGGAGCTGTTTTTT.

This clone occurred once. The rearrangement links TRBV30 to TRBJ2-2; a possible D gene is TRBD1 (6 bases). V was clipped by 5 bases and J by 4 bases, with 14 bases between them. The germline CDR1 and CDR2 sequences are GTSNPN and SVGIG (reference sequence). This CDR3 is built from 14 residues. The CDR3 spells CAWGGSGVTGELFF. In DNA form, the CDR3 reads TGTGCCTGGGGGGGCTCAGGGGTCACCGGGGAGCTGTTTTTT.

The CDR3 is CASSLGTVEKLFF. In DNA, the CDR3 is TGTGCCAGCAGCTTGGGGACAGTAGAAAAACTGTTTTTT. This chain connects TRBV5-5 to TRBJ1-4; a weak D match, TRBD1 (6 bases). The germline V gene encodes CDR1 SGHKS and CDR2 YYEKEE (reference sequence). Trimming shortened V by 0 bases and J by 8 bases, and 8 bases separated the two germline ends. CDR3 length: 13 amino acids. The entire variable domain, with the rest obtained from reference TRBV5-5 and TRBJ1-4, is as follows: DAGVTQSPTHLIKTRGQQVTLRCSPISGHKSVSWYQQVLGQGPQFIFQYYEKEERGRGNFPDRFSARQFPNYSSELNVNALLLGDSALYLCASSLGTVEKLFFGSGTQLSVL.

This chain uses TRBV6-5 with TRBJ2-4, with D possibly being TRBD1 (8 bases). V lost 2 bases, J lost 7 bases, and 12 bases lay in between. The germline gives CDR1 MNHEY, CDR2 SVGAGI. The CDR3 has 14 amino acids. The CDR3 DNA is TGTGCCAGCAGTTACGGACAGGGAGGGAACATTCAGTACTTC. Protein product: CASSYGQGGNIQYF.

The chain combines TRBV6-5 with TRBJ1-1; no clear D. Trimming took 6 bases from V and 2 from J, leaving 10 bases between them. Germline V gives CDR1 MNHEY, CDR2 SVGAGI. CDR3 length: 13 residues. The chain's CDR3 is CASRFQANTEAFF. DNA of the CDR3: TGTGCCAGCAGGTTCCAGGCTAACACTGAAGCTTTCTTT.

This chain joins TRBV14 and TRBJ2-4, with TRBD1 matching over 7 bases. Per germline, CDR1 SGHDN and CDR2 FVKESK. The CDR3 spans 13 residues. V gave up 1 base and J gave up 6 bases; unmatched junction bases: 0. The CDR3 sequence is CASSQGQGNIQYF. The CDR3 DNA follows: TGTGCCAGCAGCCAAGGACAGGGAAACATTCAGTACTTC.

The rearrangement links TRBV19 to TRBJ2-1; perhaps TRBD2 as D (5 bases). The CDR3 has 16 residues. V was cut by 3 bases and J by 3 bases, with 15 bases left in between. In germline, CDR1 is LNHDA, CDR2 SQIVND (reference sequence). CDR3 bases: TGTGCCAGTAGTATTGAAGCGGCCCCTGACTACAATGAGCAGTTCTTC. This codes for CASSIEAAPDYNEQFF.